The 25 T cell receptor beta chains given below trace back to one sample, sequenced in a study of blood T cell repertoires in COVID-19. Here immunoSEQ multiplex PCR was the method, and the copy in TCRdb shows in-frame clones only, minus some. The sample includes about 220,000 clones, about four fifths of them seen just once. The sample taken for sequencing was peripheral blood. Receptors were obtained from a woman aged 60 to 75 with acute or convalescent COVID-19.

This clone was detected once. The rearrangement uses TRBV5-1 and TRBJ2-1; 8 bases map to TRBD1. J was trimmed by 2 bases and V by 4 bases; bases with no gene match: 5. This CDR3 is built from 15 residues. Germline loops: CDR1 SGHRS, CDR2 YFSETQ. Here the CDR3 DNA reads TGCGCCAGCAGCCTCCAGACAGGGGCCTACAATGAGCAGTTCTTC. It encodes CASSLQTGAYNEQFF.

The V and J genes are TRBV7-2 and TRBJ2-7; TRBD2 aligns across 10 bases. The CDR3 length is 15 residues. In germline, CDR1 is SGHTA, CDR2 FQGNSA. Trimming took 5 bases from V and 4 from J; bases not matched to a gene: 8. CDR3 nucleotides: TGTGCCAGCAGCCCCTTAGCGGGGGGCCGGTACGAGCAGTACTTC. It codes for CASSPLAGGRYEQYF.

The chain uses TRBV6-5 and TRBJ2-4, with TRBD1 matching over 7 bases. The CDR3 covers 13 residues. Looked up from germline, CDR1 is MNHEY and CDR2 is SVGAGI. The V and J ends lost 4 bases and 5 bases, in that order; junction bases with no gene match: 2. The CDR3 spells CASSSGTENIQYF. CDR3 DNA: TGTGCCAGCAGTTCCGGGACAGAAAACATTCAGTACTTC.

This clone was seen just once. The chain uses TRBV18 and TRBJ1-1; TRBD1 aligns across 7 bases. There are 14 residues in the CDR3. With V trimmed by 3 bases and J by 4 bases, 5 bases remained unmatched. Germline values: CDR1 KGHSH, CDR2 LQKENI. This CDR3 reads CASSPGQGVTEAFF. The CDR3 DNA is TGTGCCAGCTCACCTGGGCAGGGGGTCACTGAAGCTTTCTTT.

The table lists this clone with a few counts. The V and J genes are TRBV5-4 and TRBJ1-2; TRBD1 might be the D (6 bases). The CDR3 covers 16 residues. The germline V gene encodes CDR1 SGHNT and CDR2 YYREEE (reference sequence). V lost 3 bases and J lost 2, with 17 bases in between. The CDR3 coding sequence is TGTGCCAGCAGCTCCTCCGGGACACCGGTAAACTATGGCTACACCTTC. The encoded protein is CASSSSGTPVNYGYTF.

The rearrangement uses TRBV5-1 and TRBJ2-7; 10 bases agree with TRBD2. Germline CDR1 reads SGHRS; CDR2 reads YFSETQ. The CDR3 runs to 15 residues. Unmatched junction bases numbered 3, after V lost 1 base and J lost 2 bases. Here the CDR3 reads CASSLTSGAPYEQYF. In DNA form, the CDR3 reads TGCGCCAGCAGCTTGACTAGCGGGGCGCCCTACGAGCAGTACTTC.

The chain joins TRBV3-1 (or the pseudogene TRBV3-2) to TRBJ2-2; TRBD1 is a possible D gene (6 bases). V lost 3 bases to trimming and J lost 1 base, with 9 bases between them. Germline CDR1 LGHDT, CDR2 YNNKEL (reference sequence). This CDR3 has 15 amino acids. The CDR3 coding sequence is TGTGCCAGCAGCCACGGGACAAAGAACACCGGGGAGCTGTTTTTT. Translation: CASSHGTKNTGELFF.

The chain uses TRBV19 and TRBJ1-2; no reliable D call. V was pared by 3 bases and J by 6 bases, with 8 bases between. The CDR3 extends over 12 amino acids. Germline loops: CDR1 LNHDA, CDR2 SQIVND (reference sequence). In DNA form, the CDR3 reads TGTGCCAGTAGTATTAAAGAGAATGGCTACACCTTC. This encodes CASSIKENGYTF.

The V and J genes are TRBV5-4 and TRBJ2-1, with 7 bases aligning to TRBD1. Germline CDR1 SGHNT, CDR2 YYREEE (reference sequence). This CDR3 comprises 16 residues. Trimming took 1 base from V and 4 from J; bases not matched to a gene: 8. CDR3 coding DNA: TGTGCCAGCAGCTTGAGTTCGGGACAGAGGTACAATGAGCAGTTCTTC. Translation gives CASSLSSGQRYNEQFF.

The rearrangement joins TRBV27 to TRBJ2-3; TRBD2 matches at 13 bases. The CDR3 is 16 residues long. The germline CDR1 and CDR2 sequences are MNHEY and SMNVEV (reference sequence). V was clipped by 6 bases and J by 2 bases; unmatched bases: 5. The CDR3 DNA reads TGTGCCAGCAGACAGGGGACTAGCGGGGCCACAGATACGCAGTATTTT. Its translation is CASRQGTSGATDTQYF.

The CDR3 reads CASSLSGQNEKLFF. CDR3 nucleotide sequence: TGCGCCAGCAGCTTGTCGGGACAGAATGAAAAACTGTTTTTT. This sequence joins TRBV5-1 and TRBJ1-4; 7 bases are a match to TRBD1. The CDR3 extends over 14 amino acids. Germline V gives CDR1 SGHRS, CDR2 YFSETQ. V shed 1 base and J 5 bases; nucleotides not matched to a gene: 2.

The CDR3 region has the DNA TGTGCCAGCAGCCCGGGGGTACAGAACACTGAAGCTTTCTTT. It yields the protein CASSPGVQNTEAFF. V and J are TRBV9 and TRBJ1-1; D might be TRBD1 (5 bases). Per germline, CDR1 SGDLS and CDR2 YYNGEE. V was clipped by 4 bases and J by 1 base, with 11 bases between them. The CDR3 extends over 14 amino acids.

This chain joins TRBV27 and TRBJ1-3, with 7 bases matching TRBD1. This CDR3 is 17 amino acids long. In germline, CDR1 is MNHEY, CDR2 SMNVEV (reference sequence). The trim removed 6 bases at V and 0 bases at J, leaving 11 bases unmatched. The CDR3 bases are TGTGCCAGCAGCCGTAGGACAGGCGGCCTCTCTGGAAACACCATATATTTT. The encoded protein is CASSRRTGGLSGNTIYF.

This clone was found once. The chain carries TRBV4-1 and TRBJ1-1, with 10 bases that match TRBD1. The trim removed 5 bases at V and 4 bases at J, leaving 10 bases unmatched. The germline CDR1 and CDR2 sequences are MGHRA and YSYEKL. The CDR3 length is 16 residues. CDR3 bases: TGCGCCAGCAGCGTCGGGACAGGGGAAAGTTTCACTGAAGCTTTCTTT. It yields the protein CASSVGTGESFTEAFF.

This chain uses TRBV3-1 (or the pseudogene TRBV3-2) with TRBJ2-5; 8 bases map to TRBD1. The V and J ends lost 4 bases and 7 bases, in that order; junction bases with no gene match: 5. CDR3 length equals 13 residues. Germline V gene lookup returns CDR1 LGHDT and CDR2 YNNKEL (reference sequence). The CDR3 sequence: CASSPAGGLTQYF. CDR3 DNA: TGTGCCAGCAGCCCGGCAGGGGGCCTGACCCAGTACTTC.

The chain carries TRBV6-5 and TRBJ1-6; D is undetermined. V gave up 8 bases and J gave up 0 bases, with 8 bases separating them. CDR3 length: 14 residues. CDR1 and CDR2 (germline): MNHEY, SVGAGI. The CDR3 spells CASAESSYNSPLHF. CDR3 in DNA: TGTGCCAGCGCAGAAAGCTCCTATAATTCACCCCTCCACTTT.

The CDR3 nucleotides are TGCGCCAGCAGCCAAGATCTACAGGGGGCAAGGACACGGGGCTACACCTTC. It specifies CASSQDLQGARTRGYTF. The V and J genes are TRBV4-3 and TRBJ1-2; TRBD1 matches at 9 bases. This CDR3 comprises 17 residues. The V gene's germline CDR1 is LGHNA and CDR2 YSLEER. After removal of 0 bases from V and 8 bases from J, the junction contained 13 bases not matched to a gene.

This clone was seen a handful of times. The chain carries TRBV2 and TRBJ1-2, with 7 nucleotides matching TRBD1. The CDR3 spans 13 residues. Germline V gene data show CDR1 as SNHLY and CDR2 as FYNNEI. V dropped 6 bases and J dropped 6; count of bases not matched to a gene: 7. This CDR3 reads CASRHRDRDGYTF. The CDR3 nucleotides are TGTGCCAGCAGACACAGGGACAGAGATGGCTACACCTTC.

In this sample, this clone turned up once. The genes are TRBV6-5 and TRBJ1-2; TRBD1 agrees at 9 bases. V trimming: 7 bases; J trimming: 2 bases; junction bases outside the gene matches: 8. Per the germline V gene, CDR1 is MNHEY and CDR2 is SVGAGI. The CDR3 runs to 15 residues. The CDR3, as DNA: TGTGCCAGCAAAACAGGGGGCAATGAAAACTATGGCTACACCTTC. Its translation is CASKTGGNENYGYTF.

The chain links TRBV4-3 to TRBJ1-2; D is perhaps TRBD1 (6 bases). There are 13 residues in the CDR3. Germline CDR1 is LGHNA and CDR2 is YSLEER. The ends were cut back, 1 base at V and 7 bases at J, with 10 bases in the middle. The CDR3 loop reads CASSQAGVTGYTF. In DNA form, the CDR3 reads TGCGCCAGCAGCCAAGCAGGGGTCACTGGCTACACCTTC.

The rearrangement joins TRBV29-1 to TRBJ2-5; 13 nucleotides line up with TRBD2. Germline-derived CDR1 and CDR2 are SQVTM and ANQGSEA. V dropped 5 bases and J dropped 9; count of bases not matched to a gene: 6. This CDR3 is 13 amino acids long. The CDR3 coding sequence is TGCAGCGTTACTAGCGGGGGGGATTTAGCCCAGTACTTC. This sequence encodes CSVTSGGDLAQYF.

This chain connects TRBV5-6 to TRBJ2-7; D perhaps matches TRBD1 (6 bases). Germline lookup yields CDR1 SGHDT and CDR2 YYEEEE. The CDR3 consists of 14 residues. V lost 2 bases and J lost 6, with 15 bases in between. The DNA for the CDR3 is TGTGCCAGCAGCTTCCGACAGGAAGTAGTCGAGCAGTACTTC. Its translation is CASSFRQEVVEQYF.

The rearrangement links TRBV6-2 or TRBV6-3 to TRBJ2-5, with D unresolved. Trimming pared 1 base from V and 5 bases from J, leaving 14 bases between. Germline CDR1 reads MNHEY; CDR2 reads SVGEGT. The CDR3 covers 15 residues. CDR3 bases: TGTGCCAGCAGTTACTTAGACACCCTGGGCGAGACCCAGTACTTC. Encoded protein: CASSYLDTLGETQYF.

The chain carries TRBV13 and TRBJ2-7; TRBD2 matches at 9 bases. From germline, CDR1 is PRHDT and CDR2 FYEKMQ (reference sequence). The V and J ends lost 6 bases and 3 bases, in that order; junction bases with no gene match: 6. This CDR3 comprises 14 residues. The CDR3 loop is CASRRGGARYEQYF. The DNA of the CDR3 is TGTGCCAGCAGGCGGGGGGGCGCGCGCTACGAGCAGTACTTC.

This rearrangement joins TRBV5-4 to TRBJ1-2; TRBD1 agrees at 8 bases. The CDR3 consists of 16 residues. J lost 6 bases, V lost 4 bases, and 14 bases had no gene match. The germline CDR1 and CDR2 sequences are SGHNT and YYREEE (reference sequence). The CDR3 bases are TGTGCCAGCAGCGCTGGACAGGGTTTGGGCGGTGATGGCTACACCTTC. This codes for CASSAGQGLGGDGYTF. Based on the CDR3 plus reference TRBV5-4 and TRBJ1-2, the full variable domain is ETGVTQSPTHLIKTRGQQVTLRCSSQSGHNTVSWYQQALGQGPQFIFQYYREEENGRGNFPPRFSGLQFPNYSSELNVNALELDDSALYLCASSAGQGLGGDGYTFGSGTRLTVV.